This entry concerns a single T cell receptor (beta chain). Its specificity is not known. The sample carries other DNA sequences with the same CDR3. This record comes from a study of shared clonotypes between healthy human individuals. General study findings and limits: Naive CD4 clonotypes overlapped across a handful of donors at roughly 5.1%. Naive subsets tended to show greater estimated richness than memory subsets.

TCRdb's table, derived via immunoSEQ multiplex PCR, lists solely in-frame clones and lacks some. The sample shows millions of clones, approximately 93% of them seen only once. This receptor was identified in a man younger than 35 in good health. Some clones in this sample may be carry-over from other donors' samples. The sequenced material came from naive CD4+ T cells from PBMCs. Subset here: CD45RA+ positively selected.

The CDR3 loop is CSVGGRVNTEAFF. In DNA, the CDR3 is TGCAGCGTCGGGGGTAGGGTCAACACTGAAGCTTTCTTT. The rearrangement joins TRBV29-1 to TRBJ1-1; possibly TRBD1 for D (5 bases). Germline V lookup: CDR1 SQVTM, CDR2 ANQGSEA. The CDR3 is 13 amino acids. V shed 6 bases and J shed 2 bases, with 13 bases lying between them.